Shown below are 21 T cell receptor beta chains from a single sample sequenced in a study of human CD4 T cells and Enterobacteriaceae. Sequencing used immunoSEQ multiplex PCR; TCRdb keeps in-frame clones, though not all of them. This table holds some 30,000 clones, roughly four fifths found once. Sorting took every CD4+ cell except CD45RA+CCR7+CD95- naive cells, reaching over 95% purity. Sequenced material: memory CD4+ T cells from blood. The receptors were sampled from a human donor in good health.

This rearrangement joins TRBV2 to TRBJ2-1, with 9 bases fitting TRBD2. V lost 5 bases to trimming and J lost 6 bases; unmatched junction nucleotides: 11. Germline CDR1 SNHLY, CDR2 FYNNEI. The CDR3 loop spans 16 amino acids. The CDR3 sequence: CASSLYSSGAGNEQFF. The CDR3 nucleotides are TGTGCCAGCAGTTTGTACTCTAGCGGGGCGGGCAATGAGCAGTTCTTC.

V usage is TRBV18 and J usage is TRBJ2-3; 7 bases map to TRBD1. This CDR3 is built from 14 residues. Trimming took 3 bases from V and 2 from J; bases not matched to a gene: 2. Germline loops: CDR1 KGHSH, CDR2 LQKENI. The CDR3 here is CASSPTGPTDTQYF. The CDR3 DNA is TGTGCCAGCTCACCGACAGGGCCCACAGATACGCAGTATTTT.

The J gene is TRBJ2-7, the V gene TRBV4-2, with 7 nucleotides matching TRBD2. The V gene end was trimmed by 4 bases and the J gene end by 0 bases; junction bases not matched to a gene: 3. Germline loops: CDR1 LGHNA, CDR2 YNFKEQ. The CDR3 contains 14 residues. CDR3 protein: CASSPGLGSYEQYF. For the CDR3, the DNA is TGTGCCAGCAGCCCCGGACTAGGCTCCTACGAGCAGTACTTC.

The chain couples TRBV28 to TRBJ2-7, with 9 bases that match TRBD1. Germline trimming cut 10 bases from V and 5 bases from J; bases unmatched to any gene: 9. The CDR3 is 13 amino acids. Germline V CDR1 and CDR2: MDHEN, SYDVKM. The CDR3 coding sequence is TGTGCCACGGCGGGGACAGGGTATCACGAGCAGTACTTC. This codes for CATAGTGYHEQYF.

J is TRBJ2-1 and V is TRBV6-1; D remains unclear. CDR1 and CDR2 from the germline V gene are MNHNS and SASEGT. The CDR3 is made up of 13 amino acids. V lost 8 bases, J lost 4 bases, and 12 bases lay in between. The CDR3 nucleotides are TGTGCCAGCGGCTGGGGATCGTACAATGAGCAGTTCTTC. The encoded protein is CASGWGSYNEQFF.

This clone showed up just once. J is TRBJ2-2 and V is TRBV5-1; D is perhaps TRBD1 or TRBD2 (5 bases each). The CDR3 loop spans 16 amino acids. Germline CDR1 is SGHRS and CDR2 is YFSETQ. Trimming removed 1 base from V and 5 bases from J, with 15 bases in between. The chain's CDR3 is CASSLIGDLGTGELFF. The DNA of the CDR3 is TGCGCCAGCAGCTTGATTGGGGACCTGGGGACCGGGGAGCTGTTTTTT.

V gene TRBV13 combines with J gene TRBJ2-1, with TRBD2 matching over 8 bases. V was pared by 0 bases and J by 7 bases, with 8 bases of the junction left unmatched. Germline CDR1 PRHDT, CDR2 FYEKMQ (reference sequence). CDR3 length: 16 amino acids. The CDR3 loop is CASSLGVGGRFNEQFF. CDR3 bases: TGTGCCAGCAGCTTAGGAGTAGGCGGGAGGTTTAATGAGCAGTTCTTC.

The chain carries TRBV6-5 and TRBJ2-4, with D tentatively TRBD1 (6 bases). The germline V gene encodes CDR1 MNHEY and CDR2 SVGAGI. The CDR3 is 15 amino acids. V shed 6 bases and J shed 0 bases, with 12 bases lying between them. The CDR3 is CASRQSRGAKNIQYF. CDR3 coding DNA: TGTGCCAGCAGACAATCCAGGGGAGCCAAAAACATTCAGTACTTC.

The chain carries TRBV11-2 and TRBJ1-2; D gene unclear. Germline CDR1 reads SGHAT; CDR2 reads FQNNGV. The length of the CDR3 is 11 residues. The germline V and J ends were trimmed by 10 bases and 5 bases, with 11 bases remaining between them. CDR3 protein: CATSLQYGYTF. The CDR3 coding sequence is TGTGCCACCTCTTTACAGTATGGCTACACCTTC.

The rearrangement joins TRBV2 to TRBJ1-6; D unresolved. The germline CDR1 and CDR2 sequences are SNHLY and FYNNEI. This CDR3 has 12 residues. V was trimmed by 8 bases and J by 6 bases, leaving 8 bases between them. The DNA for the CDR3 is TGTGCCAGCCTAACCTCTAATTCACCCCTCCACTTT. Protein product: CASLTSNSPLHF.

This chain connects TRBV7-9 to TRBJ2-3; 8 positions match TRBD2. V lost 5 bases, J lost 7 bases, and 14 bases stayed unmatched. The CDR3 runs to 16 residues. Germline V CDR1 and CDR2: SEHNR, FQNEAQ (reference sequence). The CDR3 loop reads CASSALLAGEGNTQYF. As DNA, the CDR3 is TGTGCCAGCAGCGCCCTCCTAGCGGGTGAAGGGAATACGCAGTATTTT.

V usage is TRBV5-1 and J usage is TRBJ2-5, with D perhaps matching TRBD1 (5 bases). Germline CDR1 is SGHRS and CDR2 is YFSETQ. The V end was cut by 1 base, the J end by 2 bases, with 6 bases between. This CDR3 is 13 amino acids long. CDR3 nucleotides: TGCGCCAGCAGCTTGAACAGGCAAGAGACCCAGTACTTC. Protein: CASSLNRQETQYF. Full variable domain (outside the CDR3, taken from reference TRBV5-1 and TRBJ2-5): KAGVTQTPRYLIKTRGQQVTLSCSPISGHRSVSWYQQTPGQGLQFLFEYFSETQRNKGNFPGRFSGRQFSNSRSEMNVSTLELGDSALYLCASSLNRQETQYFGPGTRLLVL.

This chain joins TRBV7-7 and TRBJ2-1, with D perhaps matching TRBD1 or TRBD2 (7 bases each). The CDR3 totals 14 residues. The V gene's germline CDR1 is SSHAT and CDR2 FNYEAQ (reference sequence). V was clipped by 10 bases and J by 0 bases, with 13 bases between them. The CDR3 here is CATREGASYNEQFF. In DNA form, the CDR3 reads TGTGCCACCAGGGAGGGGGCCTCCTACAATGAGCAGTTCTTC.

This clone appeared a few times. V and J are TRBV9 and TRBJ2-5, with 7 bases that match TRBD1. In germline, CDR1 is SGDLS, CDR2 YYNGEE. With 4 bases clipped from V and 7 bases from J, the junction kept 10 bases outside the gene matches. This CDR3 is built from 14 residues. The CDR3, as DNA: TGTGCCAGCAGCCCCAGGACAGGCGTGGGGACCCAGTACTTC. This gives the protein CASSPRTGVGTQYF.

This chain joins TRBV7-3 and TRBJ2-2, with 8 bases that match TRBD1. This CDR3 contains 14 residues. J was trimmed by 4 bases and V by 7 bases; bases with no gene match: 5. Germline values: CDR1 SGHTA, CDR2 FQGTGA. The CDR3 nucleotides are TGTGCCAGCACCACGGGACAGGCCACCGGGGAGCTGTTTTTT. Translation: CASTTGQATGELFF. Complete variable domain (other parts from reference TRBV7-3 and TRBJ2-2): GAGVSQTPSNKVTEKGKYVELRCDPISGHTALYWYRQSLGQGPEFLIYFQGTGAADDSGLPNDRFFAVRPEGSVSTLKIQRTERGDSAVYLCASTTGQATGELFFGEGSRLTVL.

The V and J genes are TRBV5-1 and TRBJ2-4; D remains unclear. Germline-derived CDR1 and CDR2 are SGHRS and YFSETQ. V lost 4 bases and J 5 bases, leaving 16 bases between the germline ends. This CDR3 has 15 residues. CDR3 nucleotides: TGCGCCAGCAGCATCTCCGGGCCCCCGGAAAACATTCAGTACTTC. Translated: CASSISGPPENIQYF.

The gene calls are TRBV30 and TRBJ2-1; D possibly matches TRBD1 or TRBD2 (5 bases each). V was trimmed by 5 bases and J by 6 bases, leaving 14 bases between them. This CDR3 region has 13 residues. CDR1 is GTSNPN and CDR2 is SVGIG in the germline V gene (reference sequence). As DNA, the CDR3 is TGTGCCTGGGGGGACGGAGGAGGCAATGAGCAGTTCTTC. Residues: CAWGDGGGNEQFF.

This clone was seen more than once but under ten times. The chain links TRBV6-6 to TRBJ1-1; no reliable D call. Germline CDR1 is MNHNY and CDR2 is SVGAGI (reference sequence). V lost 2 bases and J lost 6, with 10 bases in between. CDR3 length equals 13 residues. The CDR3 DNA follows: TGTGCCAGCAGTTACGGGTTGGGCGCTGAAGCTTTCTTT. It yields the protein CASSYGLGAEAFF.

The chain recombines TRBV2 with TRBJ2-1; no clear D. V was clipped by 2 bases and J by 7 bases, with 9 bases between them. CDR1 SNHLY and CDR2 FYNNEI come from the germline V gene. This CDR3 has 13 amino acids. The CDR3, as DNA: TGTGCCAGCAGTGAAAATAGAGGTAATGAGCAGTTCTTC. Its translation: CASSENRGNEQFF. The complete variable domain, with remaining parts taken from reference TRBV2 and TRBJ2-1, reads EPEVTQTPSHQVTQMGQEVILRCVPISNHLYFYWYRQILGQKVEFLVSFYNNEISEKSEIFDDQFSVERPDGSNFTLKIRSTKLEDSAMYFCASSENRGNEQFFGPGTRLTVL.

The chain employs TRBV27 and TRBJ2-2; perhaps TRBD1 as D (7 bases). Trimming left V 4 bases short and J 5 bases short, with 17 bases between. Germline CDR1 MNHEY, CDR2 SMNVEV (reference sequence). This CDR3 region has 16 residues. In DNA form, the CDR3 reads TGTGCCAGCAGTTCCCCGGCAGGGGGGTCTACCGGGGAGCTGTTTTTT. Translated, it gives CASSSPAGGSTGELFF.

The J gene is TRBJ1-5, the V gene TRBV30; possibly TRBD1 for D (6 bases). Looked up from germline, CDR1 is GTSNPN and CDR2 is SVGIG (reference sequence). Trimming stripped 0 bases from V and 3 bases from J, with 12 bases between. The CDR3 covers 15 residues. The CDR3 loop is CAWSVRGLLNQPQHF. The CDR3 bases are TGTGCCTGGAGTGTACGGGGGCTCCTCAATCAGCCCCAGCATTTT.